Listed below are T cell receptor beta chains from one sample, sequenced in a study of blood T cell repertoires in COVID-19. Using immunoSEQ multiplex PCR, the repertoire was profiled, and TCRdb retains in-frame clones only, with some absent. The repertoire holds 200,000 to 250,000 clones, with about nine tenths as singletons. Sequencing was performed on peripheral blood. The source of these receptors is a woman in her fifties or sixties with acute or convalescent COVID-19. Both conserved end residues are part of each CDR3. Fields, in order: J gene, clone size, D gene, V gene, CDR3 protein, CDR3 DNA. D genes are given only for firm matches. Size is omitted from some rows. Given values are once, few, many or a class for expanded clones.

j_gene: TRBJ1-5; abundance: once; d_gene: TRBD1; v_gene: TRBV7-2; CDR3aa: CASSLGAGGLDQPQHF; CDR3nt: TGTGCCAGCAGCTTAGGGGCAGGGGGTTTAGATCAGCCCCAGCATTTT
j_gene: TRBJ2-2; abundance: .; d_gene: .; v_gene: TRBV18; CDR3aa: CASSPRVENTGELFF; CDR3nt: TGTGCCAGCTCACCCAGGGTCGAGAACACCGGGGAGCTGTTTTTT
j_gene: TRBJ1-2; abundance: .; d_gene: TRBD1; v_gene: TRBV10-3; CDR3aa: CAISPTGARYGYTF; CDR3nt: TGTGCCATCAGTCCCACAGGGGCGAGGTATGGCTACACCTTC
j_gene: TRBJ2-1; abundance: .; d_gene: .; v_gene: TRBV7-9; CDR3aa: CASSLASRRFEQFF; CDR3nt: TGTGCCAGCAGCTTGGCCTCTAGAAGGTTTGAGCAGTTCTTC
j_gene: TRBJ2-7; abundance: .; d_gene: .; v_gene: TRBV6-1; CDR3aa: CASSEAERERYF; CDR3nt: TGTGCCAGCAGTGAAGCTGAGAGAGAGAGGTACTTC
j_gene: TRBJ2-1; abundance: .; d_gene: TRBD2; v_gene: TRBV4-3; CDR3aa: CASSQGGRYSSYNEQFF; CDR3nt: TGCGCCAGCAGCCAAGGCGGGAGGTACAGCTCCTACAATGAGCAGTTCTTC
j_gene: TRBJ1-2; abundance: .; d_gene: .; v_gene: TRBV19; CDR3aa: CASSISVRRDGYTF; CDR3nt: TGTGCCAGTAGTATATCCGTGAGGCGGGATGGCTACACCTTC
j_gene: TRBJ2-2; abundance: .; d_gene: TRBD2; v_gene: TRBV6-2/TRBV6-3; CDR3aa: CASSLAGGKTGELFF; CDR3nt: TGTGCCAGCAGTTTAGCGGGAGGGAAGACCGGGGAGCTGTTTTTT
j_gene: TRBJ2-3; abundance: .; d_gene: TRBD1; v_gene: TRBV6-5; CDR3aa: CASMRWGQGTDTQYF; CDR3nt: TGTGCCAGCATGAGATGGGGACAGGGGACAGATACGCAGTATTTT
j_gene: TRBJ2-4; abundance: .; d_gene: .; v_gene: TRBV27; CDR3aa: CASSYFGGSLAKNIQYF; CDR3nt: TGTGCCAGCAGTTACTTCGGAGGGTCACTAGCCAAAAACATTCAGTACTTC
j_gene: TRBJ2-4; abundance: .; d_gene: .; v_gene: TRBV7-9; CDR3aa: CASSRTGAKNIQYF; CDR3nt: TGTGCCAGCAGCCGTACAGGGGCCAAAAACATTCAGTACTTC
j_gene: TRBJ1-1; abundance: .; d_gene: TRBD1; v_gene: TRBV2; CDR3aa: CASSAQQGANTEAFF; CDR3nt: TGTGCCAGCAGTGCCCAACAGGGGGCGAACACTGAAGCTTTCTTT
j_gene: TRBJ1-2; abundance: .; d_gene: .; v_gene: TRBV28; CDR3aa: CASSLFGINYGYTF; CDR3nt: TGTGCCAGCAGTTTATTCGGGATTAACTATGGCTACACCTTC
j_gene: TRBJ1-6; abundance: .; d_gene: .; v_gene: TRBV19; CDR3aa: CASSSTSGPSDSPLHF; CDR3nt: TGTGCCAGTAGTTCAACCTCCGGCCCCAGCGATTCACCCCTCCACTTT
j_gene: TRBJ2-1; abundance: .; d_gene: TRBD1; v_gene: TRBV19; CDR3aa: CASSPLQGQGLNEQFF; CDR3nt: TGTGCCAGTAGCCCACTCCAGGGACAGGGTTTGAATGAGCAGTTCTTC
j_gene: TRBJ2-7; abundance: .; d_gene: TRBD1; v_gene: TRBV30; CDR3aa: CACTTGIAYEQYF; CDR3nt: TGTGCCTGCACGACAGGGATCGCCTACGAGCAGTACTTC
j_gene: TRBJ1-2; abundance: .; d_gene: TRBD1; v_gene: TRBV27; CDR3aa: CASSLGQGFYGYTF; CDR3nt: TGTGCCAGCAGCCTGGGACAGGGTTTCTATGGCTACACCTTC